This TCR beta chain was recovered during a study of CD8 T cells in ankylosing spondylitis (dated by TCRdb to the late 2010s). For context, the study as a whole: T cell receptor beta repertoires were profiled in healthy donors and ankylosing spondylitis patients so that disease-linked TCR variants could be found. The full study cohort was made up of about 25 ankylosing spondylitis patients and approximately 100 healthy donors. Peripheral blood was sampled, and synovial fluid was additionally collected from ankylosing spondylitis patients.

Study-level results and caveats: The disease-linked clones had a CD8+ phenotype and were found at relatively low frequencies in peripheral blood. The disease-linked clones were reported to be significantly enriched in matched synovial fluid samples from ankylosing spondylitis patients. Blood from ankylosing spondylitis patients appeared to be characterized by a TCR beta motif made up of under ten highly homologous amino acid variants. Some TCR beta motif variants had previously been reported in synovial fluid and blood of reactive arthritis patients, which suggested common disease-initiation mechanisms.

This clonotype was seen many times. Its antigen has not been determined. Base qualities are not recorded, but no much larger clone differs from it by a single base. Sequencing relied on an Illumina HiSeq 2500. Quantitative 5'-RACE with molecular barcodes was used to prepare TCR beta libraries. The published analysis was carried out like this. To identify disease-linked TCR variants, a new computational method was used, one built on a probabilistic model of VDJ rearrangement. TCRdb's own reprocessing of the public reads used fastp at Q25 and MiXCR and kept productive beta chains. Each CDR3 protein appears once, grouped with its most common genes and DNA. For this entry, the V and J calls and clone size follow TCRdb and not the study's own pipeline. The sample table contains 500,000 to 650,000 distinct CDR3 sequences; only one count was recorded for about 5.2% of them. The biggest ten clones account for roughly 3.2% of the sample.

The sequenced sample consisted of blood, either unsorted or a sorted T cell fraction (not recorded which). The TCR comes from a male donor with ankylosing spondylitis.

The DNA sequence is TGTGCCAGCAGTTACTTTCCACCCAGCTCCTACAATGAGCAGTTCTTC. Its protein reads: CASSYFPPSSYNEQFF. This chain joins TRBV6-2 or TRBV6-3 to TRBJ2-1, with the D gene too uncertain to name. Via the germline V gene, CDR1 is MNHEY and CDR2 SVGEGT. The CDR3 holds 16 amino acids from the cysteine to the phenylalanine. The kept DNA is CDR3 alone, 48 bases in frame from the first base. V loses 1 base, J loses 0 bases, and the germline ends lie 10 bases apart.